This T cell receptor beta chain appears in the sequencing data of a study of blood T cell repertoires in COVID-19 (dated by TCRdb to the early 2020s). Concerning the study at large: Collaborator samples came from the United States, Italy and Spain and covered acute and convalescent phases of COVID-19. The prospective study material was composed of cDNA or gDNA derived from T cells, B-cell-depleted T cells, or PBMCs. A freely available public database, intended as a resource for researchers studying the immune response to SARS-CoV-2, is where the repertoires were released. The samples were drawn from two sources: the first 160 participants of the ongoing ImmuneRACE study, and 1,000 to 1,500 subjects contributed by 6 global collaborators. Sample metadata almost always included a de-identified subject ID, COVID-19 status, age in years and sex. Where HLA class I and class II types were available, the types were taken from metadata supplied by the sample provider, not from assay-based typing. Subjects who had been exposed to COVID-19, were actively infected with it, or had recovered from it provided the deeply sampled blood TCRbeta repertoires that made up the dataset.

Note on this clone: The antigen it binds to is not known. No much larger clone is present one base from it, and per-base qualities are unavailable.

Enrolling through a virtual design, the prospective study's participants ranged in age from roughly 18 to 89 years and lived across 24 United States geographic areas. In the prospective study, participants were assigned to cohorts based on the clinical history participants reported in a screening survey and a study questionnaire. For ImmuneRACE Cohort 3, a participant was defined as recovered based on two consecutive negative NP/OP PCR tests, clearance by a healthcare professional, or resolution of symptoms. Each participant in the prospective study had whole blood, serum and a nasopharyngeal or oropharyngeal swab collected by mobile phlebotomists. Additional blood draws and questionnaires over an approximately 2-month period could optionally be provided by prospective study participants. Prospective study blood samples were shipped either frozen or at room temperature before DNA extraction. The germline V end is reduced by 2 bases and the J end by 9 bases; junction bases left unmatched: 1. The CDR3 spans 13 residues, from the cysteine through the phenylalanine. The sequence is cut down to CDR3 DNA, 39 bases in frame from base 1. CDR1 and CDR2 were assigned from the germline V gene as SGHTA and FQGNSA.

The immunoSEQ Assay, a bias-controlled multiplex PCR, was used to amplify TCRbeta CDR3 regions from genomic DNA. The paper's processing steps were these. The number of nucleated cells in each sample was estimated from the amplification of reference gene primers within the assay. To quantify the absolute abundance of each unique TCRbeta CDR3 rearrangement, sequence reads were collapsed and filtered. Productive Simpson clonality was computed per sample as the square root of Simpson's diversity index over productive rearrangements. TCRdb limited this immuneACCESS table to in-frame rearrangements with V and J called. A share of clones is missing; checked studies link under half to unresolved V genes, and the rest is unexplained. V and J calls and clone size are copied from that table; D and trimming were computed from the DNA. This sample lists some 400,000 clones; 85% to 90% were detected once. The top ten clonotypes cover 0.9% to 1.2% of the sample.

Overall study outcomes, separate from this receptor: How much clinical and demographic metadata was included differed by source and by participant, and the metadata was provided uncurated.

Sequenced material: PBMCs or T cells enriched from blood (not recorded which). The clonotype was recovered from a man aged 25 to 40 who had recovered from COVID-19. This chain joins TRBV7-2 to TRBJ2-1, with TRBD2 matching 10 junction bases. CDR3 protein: CASSLRLAGEQFF. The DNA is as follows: TGTGCCAGCAGCTTACGACTAGCGGGTGAGCAGTTCTTC. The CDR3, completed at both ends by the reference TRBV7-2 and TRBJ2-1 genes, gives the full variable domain GAGVSQSPSNKVTEKGKDVELRCDPISGHTALYWYRQSLGQGLEFLIYFQGNSAPDKSGLPSDRFSAERTGGSVSTLTIQRTQQEDSAVYLCASSLRLAGEQFFGPGTRLTVL.